These 22 T cell receptor beta chains were sequenced from one sample in a study of blood T cell repertoires in COVID-19. The protocol was immunoSEQ multiplex PCR, while the TCRdb copy is restricted to in-frame clones and leaves out a portion. Of about 42,000 clones listed, 86% are singletons. Sequencing input: peripheral blood. These receptors were collected from a man in his 70s with acute or convalescent COVID-19.

J is TRBJ2-7 and V is TRBV7-2, with a tentative D call TRBD1 (6 bases). V dropped 0 bases and J dropped 7 bases, with 13 bases sitting between them. The CDR3 has 14 residues. Per germline, CDR1 SGHTA and CDR2 FQGNSA. The CDR3: CASSLATGRNEQYF. The CDR3 DNA sequence: TGTGCCAGCAGCTTAGCTACAGGGCGGAATGAGCAGTACTTC.

The chain employs TRBV7-9 and TRBJ2-6, with 11 bases aligning to TRBD2. Unmatched junction bases numbered 7, after V lost 5 bases and J lost 1 base. The germline gives CDR1 SEHNR, CDR2 FQNEAQ (reference sequence). This CDR3 region has 18 residues. This chain's CDR3 is CASSPGLAGTSGANVLTF. As DNA, the CDR3 is TGTGCCAGCAGCCCTGGACTAGCGGGTACTTCTGGGGCCAACGTCCTGACTTTC.

CDR3: CASSLAGFSYNEQFF. In DNA form, the CDR3 reads TGCGCCAGCAGCTTGGCCGGGTTTAGCTACAATGAGCAGTTCTTC. The gene calls are TRBV5-1 and TRBJ2-1; no clear D. The CDR3 consists of 15 residues. V was pared by 0 bases and J by 3 bases, with 10 bases between. Germline V gene sequence: CDR1 SGHRS, CDR2 YFSETQ.

The gene calls are TRBV12-3 or TRBV12-4 and TRBJ1-1, with D maybe TRBD1 (5 bases). The CDR3 runs 13 residues. V shed 5 bases and J shed 5 bases, with 12 bases lying between them. CDR3 residues: CASSRMGRTEAFF. CDR3 DNA sequence: TGTGCCAGCAGTCGAATGGGGCGGACTGAAGCTTTCTTT.

This clone has a count of ten or more. V gene TRBV5-1 combines with J gene TRBJ2-3; weak D call: TRBD2 (5 bases). CDR1 is SGHRS and CDR2 is YFSETQ in the germline V gene. This CDR3 contains 13 residues. Trimming shortened V by 4 bases and J by 2 bases, and 8 bases separated the two germline ends. The CDR3 DNA reads as TGCGCCAGCAGCCCCGGGAACACAGATACGCAGTATTTT. Its protein is CASSPGNTDTQYF.

The V call is TRBV7-9, the J call TRBJ1-1, with unresolved D. Germline V gene sequence: CDR1 SEHNR, CDR2 FQNEAQ (reference sequence). Trimming removed 1 base at V and 5 bases at J, with 5 bases between. This CDR3 comprises 12 residues. The CDR3: CASSLVQTEAFF. The CDR3, as DNA: TGTGCCAGCAGCTTAGTACAAACTGAAGCTTTCTTT.

This chain connects TRBV5-6 to TRBJ2-1; 8 bases match TRBD2. Germline CDR1 and CDR2: SGHDT and YYEEEE. The J segment lost 14 bases and the V segment lost 4 bases, leaving 11 bases of the junction unmatched. This CDR3 comprises 13 residues. The DNA for the CDR3 is TGTGCCAGCAGCCCGGGGGGGACTAGGACTAAGTTCTTC. It yields the protein CASSPGGTRTKFF.

The rearrangement links TRBV12-2 to TRBJ1-5; TRBD1, the table's D call, lacks a check against the DNA. TRBV12-2 has pseudogene status. The CDR3 runs to 18 residues. The CDR3 loop is CASRPQEPGQGVDQPQHF. CDR3 sequence (DNA): TGTGCAAGTCGCCCTCAGGAGCCAGGACAGGGGGTGGATCAGCCCCAGCATTTT.

This chain links TRBV5-1 with TRBJ1-3, with TRBD1 matching 9 bases. Germline lookup yields CDR1 SGHRS and CDR2 YFSETQ. J gave up 1 base and V 4 bases, and 0 bases lay outside the gene matches. The CDR3 is 14 residues long. CDR3 DNA: TGCGCCAGCAGCGACAGGGGGTCTGGAAACACCATATATTTT. This gives the protein CASSDRGSGNTIYF.

The table lists this clone with a count of one. The chain carries TRBV7-6 and TRBJ2-2, with D possibly being TRBD1 (5 bases). The germline gives CDR1 SGHVS, CDR2 FNYEAQ. This CDR3 spans 15 amino acids. V dropped 6 bases and J dropped 4 bases, with 15 bases sitting between them. The CDR3 nucleotides read TGTGCCAGCAGTTTATTGGGGCAAGGCACCGGGGAGCTGTTTTTT. Amino acid sequence: CASSLLGQGTGELFF.

A few counts support this clone. The chain combines TRBV7-9 with TRBJ2-2, with D tentatively TRBD1 (5 bases). Germline V gene sequence: CDR1 SEHNR, CDR2 FQNEAQ (reference sequence). With 5 bases removed from V and 5 bases from J, the gap between germline ends came to 18 bases. This CDR3 has 16 amino acids. The CDR3 DNA is TGTGCCAGCAGCCCACCAACGTCCAGGGAAACCGGGGAGCTGTTTTTT. Encoded protein: CASSPPTSRETGELFF.

This chain uses TRBV7-8 with TRBJ2-1, with TRBD1 as a possible D gene (6 bases). V was pared by 5 bases and J by 6 bases, with 11 bases between. Germline V gene sequence: CDR1 SGHVS, CDR2 FQNEAQ. The CDR3 spans 13 residues. In DNA form, the CDR3 reads TGTGCCAGCAGCCGCGGACAGTTCAATGAGCAGTTCTTC. Translation gives CASSRGQFNEQFF.

The chain carries TRBV19 and TRBJ1-5; maybe TRBD1 (5 bases). V was shortened by 1 base and J by 5 bases, with 6 bases between the two germline ends. Germline V gene data show CDR1 as LNHDA and CDR2 as SQIVND (reference sequence). The CDR3 has 13 amino acids. For the CDR3, the DNA is TGTGCCAGTAGTATAGCACAGGATCAGCCCCAGCATTTT. It is translated as CASSIAQDQPQHF.

The chain couples TRBV5-6 to TRBJ2-1, with 7 bases that match TRBD2. Unmatched junction bases numbered 4, after V lost 0 bases and J lost 4 bases. The CDR3 totals 15 residues. Germline V CDR1 and CDR2: SGHDT, YYEEEE. This chain's CDR3 is CASSLGGGAYNEQFF. CDR3 in DNA: TGTGCCAGCAGCTTGGGCGGGGGAGCTTACAATGAGCAGTTCTTC.

In this sample, this clone turned up once. The V gene is TRBV19, the J gene TRBJ1-5, with 7 positions matching TRBD1. Germline V lookup: CDR1 LNHDA, CDR2 SQIVND (reference sequence). With V trimmed by 7 bases and J by 7 bases, 10 bases remained unmatched. The CDR3 contains 14 residues. The CDR3 spells CASNKLDRAQPQHF. The CDR3 coding sequence is TGTGCCAGTAACAAACTAGACAGGGCCCAGCCCCAGCATTTT.

This sequence joins TRBV18 and TRBJ2-1; 13 bases match TRBD2. After removal of 1 base from V and 6 bases from J, the junction contained 6 bases not matched to a gene. The CDR3 is made up of 17 amino acids. From germline, CDR1 is KGHSH and CDR2 LQKENI. Written as DNA, the CDR3 is TGTGCCAGCTCACCACTTGTCGGGACTAGCGGGACCAATGAGCAGTTCTTC. It specifies CASSPLVGTSGTNEQFF.

This chain connects TRBV7-9 to TRBJ1-2; maybe TRBD1 (5 bases). Per the germline V gene, CDR1 is SEHNR and CDR2 is FQNEAQ (reference sequence). Trimming shortened V by 5 bases and J by 4 bases, and 17 bases separated the two germline ends. The CDR3 sequence is 15 residues long. The DNA of the CDR3 is TGTGCCAGCAGCGCCAACCCAGGGAGGTTCTATGGCTACACCTTC. It specifies CASSANPGRFYGYTF.

This chain uses TRBV2 with TRBJ2-4; D is possibly TRBD1 (5 bases). The germline CDR1 and CDR2 sequences are SNHLY and FYNNEI. There are 14 residues in the CDR3. V lost 6 bases and J 0 bases, leaving 9 bases between the germline ends. The CDR3 DNA is TGTGCCAGCAGGGACACTTCAGCCAAAAACATTCAGTACTTC. Translated, it gives CASRDTSAKNIQYF. Supplemented by reference TRBV2 and TRBJ2-4, the full variable domain reads EPEVTQTPSHQVTQMGQEVILRCVPISNHLYFYWYRQILGQKVEFLVSFYNNEISEKSEIFDDQFSVERPDGSNFTLKIRSTKLEDSAMYFCASRDTSAKNIQYFGAGTRLSVL.

The rearrangement links TRBV11-2 to TRBJ1-6; D might be TRBD1 (6 bases). The CDR3 extends over 14 amino acids. Germline V gives CDR1 SGHAT, CDR2 FQNNGV. V was pared by 3 bases and J by 7 bases, with 10 bases between. The CDR3 is CASSFSGDNSPLHF. The CDR3 nucleotides are TGTGCCAGCAGCTTCTCAGGGGACAATTCACCCCTCCACTTT.

This chain connects TRBV4-2 to TRBJ1-4; 7 nucleotides match TRBD1. The CDR3 totals 14 residues. The ends lost 4 bases at V and 7 bases at J; junction bases unmatched: 6. CDR1 LGHNA and CDR2 YNFKEQ come from the germline V gene. The CDR3 here is CASSRGTVGEKLFF. CDR3 nucleotide sequence: TGTGCCAGCAGCCGAGGGACAGTAGGTGAAAAACTGTTTTTT.

The J gene is TRBJ2-1, the V gene TRBV19, with 11 bases matching TRBD2. J lost 7 bases, V lost 4 bases, and 9 bases had no gene match. The CDR3 covers 16 residues. Germline CDR1 is LNHDA and CDR2 is SQIVND (reference sequence). The CDR3 region is CASSTDSGRALNEQFF. DNA of the CDR3: TGTGCCAGTAGTACCGATAGCGGGAGGGCGTTGAATGAGCAGTTCTTC.

The chain couples TRBV5-6 to TRBJ1-1; tentatively, D is TRBD1 (5 bases). The length of the CDR3 is 17 residues. Germline V CDR1 and CDR2: SGHDT, YYEEEE. With 0 bases removed from V and 0 bases from J, the gap between germline ends came to 15 bases. The CDR3 sequence: CASSLEVTGNMNTEAFF. In nucleotides, the CDR3 is TGTGCCAGCAGCTTGGAGGTCACAGGAAATATGAACACTGAAGCTTTCTTT.